Listed below are T cell receptor beta chains from one sample, sequenced in a study of metastatic and nonmetastatic thyroid tumors. TCRdb reassembled clones from the PCR reads with MiXCR. Counted here are 50,000 or so clones, about 20% occurring once; the ten biggest clones make up approximately 3.6%. Sequenced input: blood. The receptors here all came from a male donor with papillary thyroid cancer or a benign thyroid nodule (not recorded which). Some clones in this sample may be carry-over from other donors' samples. Each CDR3 is given with its conserved first and last residue. The D gene is left open where the match is weak. A clone size is listed for some rows: how often the clone was seen (once, few, many), or a class if it is expanded.

TRBJ2-7,TRBV12-3/TRBV12-4,TRBD2,many,CASSSWTSGSNEQYF,TGTGCCAGCAGTTCCTGGACTAGCGGGAGTAACGAGCAGTACTTC
TRBJ1-2,TRBV5-1,-,many,CASSFGGGYTF,TGCGCCAGCAGCTTCGGGGGGGGCTACACCTTC
TRBJ1-4,TRBV12-3/TRBV12-4,-,many,CASSLFMGAPVEKLFF,TGTGCCAGCAGTTTATTCATGGGGGCGCCGGTTGAAAAACTGTTTTTT
TRBJ1-6,TRBV7-9,TRBD1,-,CASFAITGGDSPLHF,TGTGCCAGCTTCGCGATCACAGGGGGTGATTCACCCCTCCACTTT
TRBJ2-3,TRBV7-6,-,many,CASSILGGGGTDTQYF,TGTGCCAGCAGCATTCTTGGCGGAGGTGGAACAGATACGCAGTATTTT
TRBJ2-5,TRBV12-3/TRBV12-4,TRBD1,-,CASSWTGSRFDAETQYF,TGTGCCAGCAGTTGGACAGGATCGAGGTTCGATGCGGAGACCCAGTACTTC
TRBJ2-3,TRBV20-1,-,-,CSASNLDTQYF,TGCAGTGCTAGTAACCTCGATACGCAGTATTTT
TRBJ2-7,TRBV7-9,-,many,CASSLGGGARSYEQYF,TGTGCCAGCAGCTTAGGAGGGGGGGCGAGATCCTACGAGCAGTACTTC
TRBJ2-1,TRBV28,TRBD2,few,CASSLGLAGGLTEFF,TGTGCCAGCAGTCTCGGACTAGCGGGAGGTTTAACGGAGTTCTTC
TRBJ1-5,TRBV9,-,many,CASSVNDEGHQPQHF,TGTGCCAGCAGCGTAAACGACGAAGGGCATCAGCCCCAGCATTTT
TRBJ1-1,TRBV28,-,many,CASLSRTVNTEAFF,TGTGCCAGTCTATCTCGGACAGTGAACACTGAAGCTTTCTTT